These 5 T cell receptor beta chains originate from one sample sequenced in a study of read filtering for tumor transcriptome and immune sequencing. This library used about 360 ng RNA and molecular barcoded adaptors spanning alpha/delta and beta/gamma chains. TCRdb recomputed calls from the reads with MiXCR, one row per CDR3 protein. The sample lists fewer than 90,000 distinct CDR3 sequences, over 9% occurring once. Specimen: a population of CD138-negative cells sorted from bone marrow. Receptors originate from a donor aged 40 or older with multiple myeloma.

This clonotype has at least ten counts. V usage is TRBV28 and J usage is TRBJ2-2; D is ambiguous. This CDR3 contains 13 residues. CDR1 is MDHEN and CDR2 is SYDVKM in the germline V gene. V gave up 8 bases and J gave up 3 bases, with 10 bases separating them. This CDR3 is CASYHRDTGELFF. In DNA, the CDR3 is TGTGCCAGCTACCACAGAGACACCGGGGAGCTGTTTTTT.

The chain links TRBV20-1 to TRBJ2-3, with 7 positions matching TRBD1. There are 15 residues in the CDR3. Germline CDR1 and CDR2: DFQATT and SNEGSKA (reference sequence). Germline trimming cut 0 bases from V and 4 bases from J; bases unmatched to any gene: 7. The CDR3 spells CSARDRTGSPDTQYF. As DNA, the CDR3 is TGCAGTGCTAGAGATAGGACAGGAAGTCCAGATACGCAGTATTTT.

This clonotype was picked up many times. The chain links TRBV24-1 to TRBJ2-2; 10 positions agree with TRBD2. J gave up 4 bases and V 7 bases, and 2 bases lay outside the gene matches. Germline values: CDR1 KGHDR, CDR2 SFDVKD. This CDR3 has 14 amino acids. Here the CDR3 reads CATRGLAATGELFF. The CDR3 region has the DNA TGTGCCACCAGAGGACTAGCGGCCACCGGGGAGCTGTTTTTT.

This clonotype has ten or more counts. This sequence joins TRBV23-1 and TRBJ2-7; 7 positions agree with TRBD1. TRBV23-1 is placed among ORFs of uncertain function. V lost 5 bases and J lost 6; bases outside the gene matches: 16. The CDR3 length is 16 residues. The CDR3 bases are TGCGCCAGCAGTAGAAAAAGGGGGCGGTCGTCCCTCGAGCAGTACTTC. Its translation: CASSRKRGRSSLEQYF.

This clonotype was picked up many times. CDR3 nucleotide sequence: TGCAGTGCGGTTGACTTCTCTTACTCGGGGACTGAAGCTTTCTTT. Translating gives CSAVDFSYSGTEAFF. J is TRBJ1-1 and V is TRBV20-1; no firm D call. Germline-derived CDR1 and CDR2 are DFQATT and SNEGSKA (reference sequence). The CDR3 consists of 15 residues. V lost 6 bases to trimming and J lost 5 bases, with 22 bases between them.